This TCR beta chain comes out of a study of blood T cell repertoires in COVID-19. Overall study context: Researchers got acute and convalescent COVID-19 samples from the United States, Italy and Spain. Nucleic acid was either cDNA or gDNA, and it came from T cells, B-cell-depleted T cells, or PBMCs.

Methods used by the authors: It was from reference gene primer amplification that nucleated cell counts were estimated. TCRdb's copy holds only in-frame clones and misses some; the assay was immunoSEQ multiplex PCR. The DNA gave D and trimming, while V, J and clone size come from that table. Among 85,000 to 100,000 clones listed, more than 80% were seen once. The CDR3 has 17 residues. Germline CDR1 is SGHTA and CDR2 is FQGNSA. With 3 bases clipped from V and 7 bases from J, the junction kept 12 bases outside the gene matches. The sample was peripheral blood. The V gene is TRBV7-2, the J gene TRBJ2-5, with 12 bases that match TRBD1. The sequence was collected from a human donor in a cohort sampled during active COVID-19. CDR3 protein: CASSFGGQGARFVTQYF. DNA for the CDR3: TGTGCCAGCAGCTTTGGGGGACAGGGGGCCCGTTTTGTGACCCAGTACTTC.